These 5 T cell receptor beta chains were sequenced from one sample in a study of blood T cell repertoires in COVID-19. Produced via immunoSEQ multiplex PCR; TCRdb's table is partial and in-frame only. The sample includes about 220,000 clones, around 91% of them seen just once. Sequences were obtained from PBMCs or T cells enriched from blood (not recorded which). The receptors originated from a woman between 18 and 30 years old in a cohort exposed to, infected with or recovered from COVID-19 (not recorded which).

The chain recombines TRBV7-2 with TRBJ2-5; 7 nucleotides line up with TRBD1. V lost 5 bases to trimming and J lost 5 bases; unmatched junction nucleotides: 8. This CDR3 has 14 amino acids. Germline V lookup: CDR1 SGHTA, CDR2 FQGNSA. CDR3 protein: CASSINRGAETQYF. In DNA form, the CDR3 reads TGTGCCAGCAGCATAAACAGGGGAGCGGAGACCCAGTACTTC.

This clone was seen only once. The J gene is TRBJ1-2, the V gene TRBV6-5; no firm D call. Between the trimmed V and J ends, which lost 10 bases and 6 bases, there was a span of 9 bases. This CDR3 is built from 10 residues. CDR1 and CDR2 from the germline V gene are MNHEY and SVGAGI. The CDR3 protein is CATRRNGYTF. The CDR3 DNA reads TGTGCCACGCGTAGAAATGGCTACACCTTC.

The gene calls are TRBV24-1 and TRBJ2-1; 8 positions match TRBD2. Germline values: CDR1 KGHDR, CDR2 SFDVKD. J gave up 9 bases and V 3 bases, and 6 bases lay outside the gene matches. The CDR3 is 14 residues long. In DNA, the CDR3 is TGTGCCACCAGTGATGGCGGGAGGATTGGTGAGCAGTTCTTC. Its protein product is CATSDGGRIGEQFF.

Here the CDR3 reads CATSRALARSTDTQYF. DNA for the CDR3: TGTGCCACCAGCAGAGCACTAGCGCGTAGCACAGATACGCAGTATTTT. This rearrangement joins TRBV15 to TRBJ2-3; 7 positions match TRBD2. Looked up from germline, CDR1 is LNHNV and CDR2 is YYDKDF (reference sequence). The CDR3 contains 16 residues. The ends lost 1 base at V and 0 bases at J; junction bases unmatched: 4.

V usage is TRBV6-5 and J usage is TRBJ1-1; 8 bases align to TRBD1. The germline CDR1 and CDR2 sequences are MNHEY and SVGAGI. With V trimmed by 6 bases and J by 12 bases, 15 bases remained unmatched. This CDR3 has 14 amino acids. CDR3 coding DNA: TGTGCCAGCAGGACCGGACAGGGACCCCAGGGAACTTTCTTT. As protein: CASRTGQGPQGTFF.